This T cell receptor (beta chain) was identified in a study of technical replicates of blood from a few donors. Clones were sequenced by immunoSEQ multiplex PCR, and TCRdb holds only the in-frame ones, with some missing. The repertoire holds over 50,000 clones, with around 93% as singletons. This clone occurred once. This sequence was found in a human donor in good health. Some clones in this sample may be carry-over from other donors' samples. Sample: PBMCs.

CDR3 DNA sequence: TGTGCCAGCAGCCGACGGGACAGAGGAAATGAAAAACTGTTTTTT. Translated, it gives CASSRRDRGNEKLFF. The V call is TRBV5-8, the J call TRBJ1-4; 7 bases agree with TRBD1. CDR3 length equals 15 residues. V shed 4 bases and J 5 bases; nucleotides not matched to a gene: 8. Germline loops: CDR1 SGHTS, CDR2 YDEGEE. The entire variable domain, with the rest obtained from reference TRBV5-8 and TRBJ1-4, is as follows: EAGVTQSPTHLIKTRGQQATLRCSPISGHTSVYWYQQALGLGLQFLLWYDEGEERNRGNFPPRFSGRQFPNYSSELNVNALELEDSALYLCASSRRDRGNEKLFFGSGTQLSVL.